This T cell receptor (beta chain) was sequenced during a study of blood T cell repertoires in COVID-19. Whole-study context: Collection of acute and convalescent COVID-19 samples took place in the United States, Italy and Spain.

Per the original data handling: The assay estimated nucleated cells by amplifying reference gene primers. This table comes from immunoSEQ multiplex PCR, and its TCRdb copy is limited to in-frame clones, with some not included. V and J calls and clone size follow that table, whereas D and trimming were derived from the DNA. The repertoire includes about 97,000 clones, more than 90% of them detected once, and approximately 1.9% sits in the top ten. This clone was counted between two and nine times. Trimming removed 1 base from V and 0 bases from J, with 13 bases in between. CDR3 size: 17 residues. Germline V gene data show CDR1 as MNHNS and CDR2 as SASEGT.

The sample taken for sequencing was peripheral blood. V gene TRBV6-1 combines with J gene TRBJ1-5, with no clear D. The receptor was derived from a woman in her 50s with COVID-19, enrolled during active disease. The CDR3 loop reads CASSEGAATASNQPQHF. The CDR3 coding sequence is TGTGCCAGCAGTGAAGGTGCGGCGACGGCTAGCAATCAGCCCCAGCATTTT.